This TCR beta chain was sequenced for a study of CXCR3-negative and CXCR3-positive naive CD8 T cells. For the study at large: The dataset comprises some 130 million TRB reads in total, with about 1.5 +/- 0.3 million reads per library. Study-level results: The study found that naive CXCR3-negative and CXCR3-positive cells shared TRBV-TRBJ usage, while memory cells differed. CXCR3-positive naive cells had more hydrophobic TRB CDR3s than CXCR3-negative naive cells.

The CDR3 is made up of 16 amino acids. Every subset of CD8+ T cells was sorted in triplicate at roughly 300,000 cells each. cDNA libraries for TRB were generated by 5' RACE incorporating UMI labels. Following a re-call of the 5' RACE reads, TCRdb has one entry per CDR3 protein and lacks DNA. This table lists over 35,000 distinct CDR3 sequences. In regard to this clonotype: Antigen: not known.

The V and J genes are TRBV12-3 or TRBV12-4 and TRBJ2-3; TCRdb's assignment of TRBD2 cannot be checked, as there is no DNA. The clonotype originates from a human donor in good health. Some clones in this sample may be carry-over from other donors' samples. Input material: naive CXCR3- CD8+ T cells from blood. This sample's subset: CD45RO-CCR7+CD27+CD95- naive CD8+ T cells lacking CXCR3 (TNR3-). CDR3 in amino acids: CASKKGGHRGTDTQYF.